This TCR beta chain emerged from a study of control samples from healthy donors and cancer patients. TCRdb's table, derived via immunoSEQ multiplex PCR, lists solely in-frame clones and lacks some. This sample has 150,000 or so clones; 92% occur once, and the top ten carry around 2.1%. Trimming shortened V by 1 base and J by 5 bases, and 8 bases separated the two germline ends. The germline gives CDR1 MGHDK, CDR2 SYGVNS. The CDR3 sequence is 14 residues long. The chain uses TRBV25-1 and TRBJ2-2; the D is unclear. This receptor was obtained from a woman in her fifties or sixties in good health. Sequenced input: blood. CDR3 in amino acids: CASSELLGTGELFF. The CDR3 region has the DNA TGTGCCAGCAGTGAATTATTAGGGACCGGGGAGCTGTTTTTT.